The clone carrying this T cell receptor (beta chain) has only a few counts. The V gene's germline CDR1 is SGHRS and CDR2 YFSETQ. The V end lost 6 bases, the J end lost 6 bases, and 23 bases lay between the germline ends. CDR3 length equals 16 residues. The sample originates from a study of early T cells in non-severe SARS-CoV-2 infection. Individual cDNA molecules received unique molecular identifiers during library preparation. Via MiXCR, TCRdb re-called the 5' RACE reads, giving one row per CDR3 protein. The sample shows some 97,000 distinct CDR3 sequences, around 10% of them seen only once. This clonotype was sampled from an adult who was a healthcare worker with PCR-confirmed SARS-CoV-2 infection or an uninfected control (not recorded which). This chain joins TRBV5-1 and TRBJ2-3, with D tentatively TRBD1 (5 bases). The sequencing here drew on whole blood, taken at baseline. In nucleotides, the CDR3 is TGCGCCAGCAAGATGACAACGACAGCCGCTGGGGATACGCAGTATTTT. It codes for CASKMTTTAAGDTQYF.